The 24 T cell receptor beta chains in this list originate from one sample, sequenced in a study of blood T cell repertoires in COVID-19. Produced via immunoSEQ multiplex PCR; TCRdb's table is partial and in-frame only. This sample has some 300,000 clones; approximately 86% occur once, and the top ten carry around 0.92%. The sequenced material came from PBMCs or T cells enriched from blood (not recorded which). These receptors all stem from a woman aged 25 to 39 who had recovered from COVID-19.

This chain links TRBV29-1 with TRBJ1-1; no clear D. V lost 7 bases and J lost 3, with 15 bases in between. CDR3 size: 13 residues. Germline CDR1 and CDR2: SQVTM and ANQGSEA. The CDR3 region is CSARSRIDTEAFF. In DNA form, the CDR3 reads TGCAGCGCCAGGTCCAGGATAGACACTGAAGCTTTCTTT.

V and J are TRBV18 and TRBJ2-1; TRBD2 agrees at 12 bases. The length of the CDR3 is 18 residues. The V gene's germline CDR1 is KGHSH and CDR2 LQKENI. With 3 bases clipped from V and 12 bases from J, the junction kept 18 bases outside the gene matches. In DNA, the CDR3 is TGTGCCAGCTCACCCCTAGCGGGGGGGCCTAGTAGTCATGAAGGGCAGTTCTTC. It yields the protein CASSPLAGGPSSHEGQFF.

CDR3 in DNA: TGTGCCAGCAGCCGGGACTCATACTATGGCTACACCTTC. It is translated as CASSRDSYYGYTF. This chain connects TRBV13 to TRBJ1-2, with D perhaps matching TRBD1 (5 bases). This CDR3 has 13 residues. V was clipped by 5 bases and J by 3 bases, with 10 bases between them. Germline V gene lookup returns CDR1 PRHDT and CDR2 FYEKMQ (reference sequence).

The genes are TRBV2 and TRBJ2-5, with TRBD2 as a possible D gene (5 bases). Trimming removed 2 bases from V and 5 bases from J, with 12 bases in between. Germline assignment: CDR1 SNHLY and CDR2 FYNNEI. The CDR3 loop spans 14 amino acids. CDR3 coding DNA: TGTGCCAGCAGTGAACTAGGACGGAGGGAGACCCAGTACTTC. It codes for CASSELGRRETQYF.

In this sample, this clone turned up a few times. This chain links TRBV4-1 with TRBJ2-7; 11 nucleotides match TRBD2. Trimming cost V 2 bases and J 3 bases; bases outside gene matches: 3. The germline V gene encodes CDR1 MGHRA and CDR2 YSYEKL. This CDR3 spans 15 amino acids. Written as DNA, the CDR3 is TGCGCCAGCAGCCAAAGACTAGCGGGAAGCTACGAGCAGTACTTC. It encodes CASSQRLAGSYEQYF.

The V and J genes are TRBV5-6 and TRBJ1-5; D gene uncertain. Germline V gives CDR1 SGHDT, CDR2 YYEEEE. The CDR3 runs to 14 residues. The V and J ends lost 5 bases and 3 bases respectively, with 12 bases between them. The CDR3 nucleotides read TGTGCCAGCAGACCCTCGGGGTCCAATCAGCCCCAGCATTTT. It yields the protein CASRPSGSNQPQHF.

About this clone itself: An end of the junction does not agree with germline; a read error may underlie this. The V call is TRBV7-7, the J call TRBJ2-2; D call uncertain. This CDR3 is built from 17 residues. CDR1 and CDR2 from the germline V gene are SSHAT and FNYEAQ (reference sequence). CDR3 residues: CASSFNYGSENTGELFF. The DNA of the CDR3 is TGTGCTAGCAGCTTTAATTACGGGTCAGAGAACACCGGGGAGCTGTTTTTT.

The J gene is TRBJ1-2, the V gene TRBV27; D is uncertain. V was pared by 6 bases and J by 3 bases, with 5 bases between. Germline loops: CDR1 MNHEY, CDR2 SMNVEV (reference sequence). The CDR3 has 11 residues. The CDR3 reads CASRAHYGYTF. The CDR3 nucleotides are TGTGCCAGCAGGGCCCACTATGGCTACACCTTC.

The chain couples TRBV10-3 to TRBJ1-1; 7 nucleotides align to TRBD1. The CDR3 spans 15 residues. The V gene end was trimmed by 2 bases and the J gene end by 2 bases; junction bases not matched to a gene: 5. Germline CDR1 reads ENHRY; CDR2 reads SYGVKD. CDR3 sequence: CAISEAGTDNTEAFF. The CDR3 nucleotides read TGTGCCATCAGTGAGGCCGGGACAGACAACACTGAAGCTTTCTTT.

V is TRBV5-1 and J is TRBJ2-2; 7 bases fit TRBD2. The junction had 11 bases not matched to a gene; V was cut back by 2 bases and J by 4 bases. The CDR3 is 17 amino acids. CDR1 and CDR2 (germline): SGHRS, YFSETQ. CDR3 sequence: CASSFWASGYTTGELFF. CDR3 sequence (DNA): TGCGCCAGCAGCTTTTGGGCTAGCGGATACACCACCGGGGAGCTGTTTTTT.

V usage is TRBV6-1 and J usage is TRBJ2-7; D may be TRBD1 (6 bases). V gave up 2 bases and J gave up 7 bases, with 18 bases separating them. CDR1 and CDR2 from the germline V gene are MNHNS and SASEGT. The CDR3 extends over 15 amino acids. Here the CDR3 reads CASSESLGQLGEQYF. The CDR3 coding sequence is TGTGCCAGCAGTGAATCATTAGGACAGCTCGGGGAGCAGTACTTC.

The chain is built from TRBV7-9 and TRBJ1-2, with 7 bases identical to TRBD1. V shed 1 base, J shed 4 bases, and the junction held 0 bases outside the gene matches. The CDR3 runs to 13 residues. Germline V gives CDR1 SEHNR, CDR2 FQNEAQ (reference sequence). The CDR3 bases are TGTGCCAGCAGCTTAGGGGACAGCTATGGCTACACCTTC. It codes for CASSLGDSYGYTF.

The chain carries TRBV21-1 and TRBJ1-5; TRBD1 was called by the table and not checked on the DNA. TRBV21-1 is described as a pseudogene. The CDR3 loop spans 15 amino acids. The CDR3 is CASSKVVRRSQPQHF. The CDR3 DNA is TGTGCCAGCAGCAAAGTGGTCAGGCGAAGTCAGCCCCAGCATTTT.

The rearrangement uses TRBV11-3 and TRBJ1-1, with a possible D match to TRBD1 (6 bases). This CDR3 spans 14 amino acids. Germline V gene sequence: CDR1 SGHNT, CDR2 YENEEA. Trimming removed 2 bases from V and 4 bases from J, with 11 bases in between. This chain's CDR3 is CASSLQGPGTEAFF. In DNA form, the CDR3 reads TGTGCCAGCAGCTTACAGGGGCCGGGCACTGAAGCTTTCTTT.

The chain joins TRBV7-2 to TRBJ1-3; D unresolved. From germline, CDR1 is SGHTA and CDR2 FQGNSA. Trimming cost V 0 bases and J 3 bases, with 15 bases left between them. The CDR3 covers 17 residues. This CDR3 reads CASSLAWRGDFGNTIYF. The CDR3 nucleotides are TGTGCCAGCAGCTTAGCGTGGCGGGGAGATTTTGGAAACACCATATATTTT.

The chain is built from TRBV7-6 and TRBJ2-1, with D possibly being TRBD2 (6 bases). CDR3 length equals 16 residues. Germline V gives CDR1 SGHVS, CDR2 FNYEAQ. V was trimmed by 2 bases and J by 0 bases, leaving 11 bases between them. The CDR3 loop reads CASSLLGLTSYNEQFF. DNA of the CDR3: TGTGCCAGCAGCTTATTGGGACTGACCTCCTACAATGAGCAGTTCTTC.

The chain's CDR3 is CASSPDGRGGYTF. The CDR3, as DNA: TGTGCCAGCAGCCCAGACGGGAGGGGCGGCTACACCTTC. The chain joins TRBV11-3 to TRBJ1-2; TRBD1 might be the D (5 bases). This CDR3 comprises 13 residues. The germline V gene has CDR1 SGHNT and CDR2 YENEEA. With 5 bases removed from V and 8 bases from J, the gap between germline ends came to 15 bases.

The chain uses TRBV2 and TRBJ1-2; D gene unclear. The CDR3 is made up of 12 amino acids. Trimming removed 7 bases from V and 4 bases from J, with 10 bases in between. The germline CDR1 and CDR2 sequences are SNHLY and FYNNEI. The chain's CDR3 is CASKGGGYGYTF. Written as DNA, the CDR3 is TGTGCCAGCAAAGGCGGAGGCTATGGCTACACCTTC.

This clone was counted only a few times. The V call is TRBV16, the J call TRBJ1-2, with TRBD1 matching 7 bases. There are 19 residues in the CDR3. The germline V gene has CDR1 KGHSY and CDR2 FQNENV. Trimming cost V 1 base and J 0 bases; bases outside gene matches: 14. The CDR3, as DNA: TGTGCCAGCAGCCAATATCACAGGGGAATAGTGAAAGCTAACTATGGCTACACCTTC. Translation gives CASSQYHRGIVKANYGYTF.

CDR3 residues: CASSYPGLAGGEDRGDTQYF. CDR3 DNA: TGTGCCAGCAGTTATCCCGGACTAGCGGGGGGCGAAGATCGAGGAGATACGCAGTATTTT. The chain combines TRBV6-2 or TRBV6-3 with TRBJ2-3; 14 nucleotides align to TRBD2. The J segment lost 5 bases and the V segment lost 3 bases, leaving 16 bases of the junction unmatched. There are 20 residues in the CDR3. Germline loops: CDR1 MNHEY, CDR2 SVGEGT.

The gene calls are TRBV27 and TRBJ1-1; tentative D call: TRBD1 (5 bases). Trimming removed 5 bases at V and 0 bases at J, with 10 bases between. The CDR3 covers 14 residues. Germline V gene lookup returns CDR1 MNHEY and CDR2 SMNVEV (reference sequence). CDR3 amino acids: CASSARGVNTEAFF. The CDR3 coding sequence is TGTGCCAGCAGTGCCCGGGGGGTGAACACTGAAGCTTTCTTT.

The CDR3 loop is CASSPTAYSNQPQHF. The CDR3 bases are TGTGCCAGCAGCCCAACAGCATATAGCAATCAGCCCCAGCATTTT. The chain links TRBV6-5 to TRBJ1-5; no reliable D call. The CDR3 consists of 15 residues. CDR1 is MNHEY, CDR2 SVGAGI, per germline. V was clipped by 6 bases and J by 0 bases, with 12 bases between them.

This chain joins TRBV7-9 and TRBJ1-5, with D unclear. CDR1 is SEHNR, CDR2 FQNEAQ, per germline (reference sequence). The CDR3 is made up of 13 amino acids. The germline V and J ends were trimmed by 5 bases and 5 bases, with 10 bases remaining between them. The CDR3 is CASSLMADQPQHF. DNA for the CDR3: TGTGCCAGCAGCCTTATGGCGGATCAGCCCCAGCATTTT.

The V and J genes are TRBV29-1 and TRBJ2-7; TRBD1 matches at 9 bases. The CDR3 length is 16 residues. Germline CDR1 is SQVTM and CDR2 is ANQGSEA. With 7 bases clipped from V and 3 bases from J, the junction kept 16 bases outside the gene matches. The CDR3: CSADPAGTGRYYEQYF. The CDR3 DNA follows: TGCAGCGCTGACCCTGCGGGGACAGGGAGATACTACGAGCAGTACTTC.